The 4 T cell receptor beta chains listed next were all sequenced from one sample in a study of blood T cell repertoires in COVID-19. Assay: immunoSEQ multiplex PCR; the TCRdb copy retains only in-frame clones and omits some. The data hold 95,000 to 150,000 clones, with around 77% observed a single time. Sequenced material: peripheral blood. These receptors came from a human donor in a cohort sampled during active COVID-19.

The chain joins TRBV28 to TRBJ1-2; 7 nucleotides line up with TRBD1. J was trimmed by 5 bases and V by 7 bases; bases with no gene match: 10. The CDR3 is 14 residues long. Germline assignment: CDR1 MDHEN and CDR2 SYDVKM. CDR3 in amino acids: CASTKRGREYGYTF. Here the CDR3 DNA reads TGTGCCAGCACCAAGAGGGGGCGTGAGTATGGCTACACCTTC.

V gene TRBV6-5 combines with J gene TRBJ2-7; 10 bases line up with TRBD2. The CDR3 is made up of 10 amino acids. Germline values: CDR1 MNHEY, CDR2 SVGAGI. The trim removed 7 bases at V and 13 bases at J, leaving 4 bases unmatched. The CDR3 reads CASISGRSYF. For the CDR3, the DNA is TGTGCCAGCATTAGCGGGAGGAGTTACTTC.

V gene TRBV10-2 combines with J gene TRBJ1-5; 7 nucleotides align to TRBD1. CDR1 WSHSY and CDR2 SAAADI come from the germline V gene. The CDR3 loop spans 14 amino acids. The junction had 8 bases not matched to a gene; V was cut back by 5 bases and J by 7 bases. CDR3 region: CASSRQGLDQPQHF. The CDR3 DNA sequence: TGCGCCAGCAGTCGACAGGGTTTAGACCAGCCCCAGCATTTT.

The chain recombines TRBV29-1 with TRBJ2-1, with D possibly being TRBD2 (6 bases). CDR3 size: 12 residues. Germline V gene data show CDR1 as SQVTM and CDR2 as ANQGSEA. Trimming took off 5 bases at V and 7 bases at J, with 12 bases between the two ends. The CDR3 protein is CSVTSTRNEQFF. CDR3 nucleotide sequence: TGCAGCGTTACGTCGACTAGGAATGAGCAGTTCTTC.